The 16 T cell receptor beta chains reported below all come from one sample, sequenced in a study of blood T cell repertoires in COVID-19. The data were produced by immunoSEQ multiplex PCR, yet TCRdb's version contains in-frame clones alone and is incomplete. The repertoire holds 65,000 to 90,000 clones, with about 86% as singletons. The sample taken for sequencing was peripheral blood. These TCRs come from a woman over 75 in a cohort sampled during active or convalescent COVID-19.

As concerns this clone: This CDR3 is also generated by other DNA sequences in the sample. The chain carries TRBV9 and TRBJ1-5; D perhaps matches TRBD1 (5 bases). The CDR3 spans 15 residues. Trimming cost V 0 bases and J 6 bases, with 13 bases left between them. The germline gives CDR1 SGDLS, CDR2 YYNGEE. CDR3 in amino acids: CASSVGQGGSQPQHF. CDR3 DNA: TGTGCCAGCAGCGTAGGGCAGGGCGGGAGTCAGCCCCAGCATTTT.

The chain has TRBV10-3 and TRBJ1-2, with TRBD1 matching over 10 bases. The length of the CDR3 is 13 residues. The V gene end was trimmed by 9 bases and the J gene end by 4 bases; junction bases not matched to a gene: 5. Germline values: CDR1 ENHRY, CDR2 SYGVKD. CDR3 sequence: CAIATGGSYGYTF. The CDR3 bases are TGTGCCATTGCGACAGGGGGCTCCTATGGCTACACCTTC.

The chain joins TRBV5-1 to TRBJ2-1, with 7 positions matching TRBD1. Germline loops: CDR1 SGHRS, CDR2 YFSETQ. The V segment lost 0 bases and the J segment 1 base; nucleotides outside the gene matches: 4. This CDR3 region has 16 residues. The CDR3 protein is CASSLGGGQSYNEQFF. The DNA of the CDR3 is TGCGCCAGCAGCTTGGGAGGGGGCCAGTCCTACAATGAGCAGTTCTTC. Full variable domain (remainder filled in from reference TRBV5-1 and TRBJ2-1): KAGVTQTPRYLIKTRGQQVTLSCSPISGHRSVSWYQQTPGQGLQFLFEYFSETQRNKGNFPGRFSGRQFSNSRSEMNVSTLELGDSALYLCASSLGGGQSYNEQFFGPGTRLTVL.

This clone was seen a handful of times. The chain employs TRBV7-9 and TRBJ2-3, with 7 bases lining up with TRBD2. After removal of 8 bases from V and 0 bases from J, the junction contained 5 bases not matched to a gene. Germline CDR1 is SEHNR and CDR2 is FQNEAQ (reference sequence). The length of the CDR3 is 14 residues. The CDR3 spells CASHYSGSTDTQYF. The CDR3, as DNA: TGTGCCAGCCATTATAGCGGGAGCACAGATACGCAGTATTTT.

V is TRBV29-1 and J is TRBJ1-1; TRBD1 matches 12 bases. V was pared by 6 bases and J by 2 bases, with 7 bases of the junction left unmatched. This CDR3 comprises 15 residues. The V gene's germline CDR1 is SQVTM and CDR2 ANQGSEA. CDR3 nucleotide sequence: TGCAGCGTCGCCGGGACAGGGGGCGGTAACACTGAAGCTTTCTTT. Protein sequence: CSVAGTGGGNTEAFF.

The chain uses TRBV18 and TRBJ1-1; D remains unclear. The V and J ends lost 1 base and 8 bases respectively, with 5 bases between them. Germline-derived CDR1 and CDR2 are KGHSH and LQKENI. This CDR3 region has 11 residues. In nucleotides, the CDR3 is TGTGCCAGCTCACCACTCCAGGAAGCTTTCTTT. As protein: CASSPLQEAFF.

This chain joins TRBV6-5 and TRBJ2-1, with D maybe TRBD1 (5 bases). Germline V gene data show CDR1 as MNHEY and CDR2 as SVGAGI. This CDR3 contains 14 residues. Trimming pared 7 bases from V and 3 bases from J, leaving 13 bases between. CDR3 in DNA: TGTGCCAGCAACCCTGACAGTATCTACAATGAGCAGTTCTTC. Residues: CASNPDSIYNEQFF.

The chain has TRBV18 and TRBJ2-7; D might be TRBD2 (5 bases). Germline V gene lookup returns CDR1 KGHSH and CDR2 LQKENI. CDR3 length: 16 amino acids. V was clipped by 6 bases and J by 6 bases, with 24 bases between them. The CDR3: CASSPKPLEWFSEQYV. CDR3 in DNA: TGTGCCAGCTCGCCAAAGCCACTAGAGTGGTTCTCCGAGCAGTACGTC.

The chain couples TRBV5-1 to TRBJ2-1, with TRBD2 as a possible D gene (6 bases). Germline V gene lookup returns CDR1 SGHRS and CDR2 YFSETQ. V shed 3 bases and J shed 9 bases, with 16 bases lying between them. The CDR3 length is 14 residues. CDR3 coding DNA: TGCGCCAGCAGCTCCGGGACTCGTACTTTTGAGCAGTTCTTC. This sequence encodes CASSSGTRTFEQFF.

J is TRBJ2-2 and V is TRBV24-1; perhaps TRBD1 as D (6 bases). The length of the CDR3 is 14 residues. Germline CDR1 reads KGHDR; CDR2 reads SFDVKD. The V and J ends lost 6 bases and 3 bases respectively, with 10 bases between them. The CDR3 nucleotides are TGTGCCACCAGTACTGGACAGTACACCGGGGAGCTGTTTTTT. This codes for CATSTGQYTGELFF.

The J gene is TRBJ2-3, the V gene TRBV9; D remains ambiguous. V was cut by 1 base and J by 1 base, with 10 bases left in between. The CDR3 spans 15 residues. The germline gives CDR1 SGDLS, CDR2 YYNGEE. The CDR3 bases are TGTGCCAGCAGCGTATTTCGGAGAGGCACAGATACGCAGTATTTT. Amino acids: CASSVFRRGTDTQYF.

This clone was detected only a few times. The CDR3 region has the DNA TGCGCCAGCAGCAACTATACGAGTAACTATGGCTACACCTTC. Translating gives CASSNYTSNYGYTF. The chain has TRBV5-1 and TRBJ1-2; D is uncertain. The CDR3 contains 14 residues. Germline V gene sequence: CDR1 SGHRS, CDR2 YFSETQ. With 4 bases removed from V and 1 base from J, the gap between germline ends came to 11 bases.

This CDR3 reads CATSDLPLSQGVHSYEQYV. CDR3 sequence (DNA): TGTGCCACCAGTGATTTACCCTTATCACAGGGTGTTCACTCCTACGAGCAGTACGTC. This sequence joins TRBV24-1 and TRBJ2-7, with a weak D call TRBD1 (6 bases). V was cut by 1 base and J by 0 bases, with 21 bases left in between. Germline CDR1 reads KGHDR; CDR2 reads SFDVKD. The CDR3 runs 19 residues.

This chain uses TRBV27 with TRBJ2-1; TRBD1 matches 7 bases. V trimming: 3 bases; J trimming: 6 bases; junction bases outside the gene matches: 5. CDR3 length: 14 residues. Germline CDR1 reads MNHEY; CDR2 reads SMNVEV (reference sequence). CDR3 nucleotides: TGTGCCAGCAGTTTTCAGGGGGTTGGCAATGAGCAGTTCTTC. This sequence encodes CASSFQGVGNEQFF.

This chain joins TRBV11-2 and TRBJ1-1; 10 bases map to TRBD1. Germline CDR1 is SGHAT and CDR2 is FQNNGV. V trimming: 4 bases; J trimming: 8 bases; junction bases outside the gene matches: 7. The CDR3 contains 14 residues. CDR3: CASSSRQGASEAFF. In DNA form, the CDR3 reads TGTGCCAGCAGCTCCCGACAGGGGGCATCGGAAGCTTTCTTT. The full variable domain, completed using reference TRBV11-2 and TRBJ1-1, is EAGVAQSPRYKIIEKRQSVAFWCNPISGHATLYWYQQILGQGPKLLIQFQNNGVVDDSQLPKDRFSAERLKGVDSTLKIQPAKLEDSAVYLCASSSRQGASEAFFGQGTRLTVV.

The genes are TRBV18 and TRBJ2-1; 7 bases are shared with TRBD1. From germline, CDR1 is KGHSH and CDR2 LQKENI. The V segment lost 5 bases and the J segment 9 bases; nucleotides outside the gene matches: 22. The CDR3 has 18 residues. In DNA, the CDR3 is TGTGCCAGCTCATCGGGTCCGAGGGGGCCTCGCTCCGTCGGTGAGCAGTTCTTC. Its protein product is CASSSGPRGPRSVGEQFF.